This T cell receptor beta chain was sequenced in a study of blood T cells in healthy people across ages. Notes on the study in general: The fall in TCR beta diversity per million T cells was roughly linear with age.

For this clonotype: Antigen unknown.

CDR1 KGHSH and CDR2 LQKENI come from the germline V gene. The germline V and J ends were trimmed by 2 bases and 3 bases, with 7 bases remaining between them. The CDR3 is made up of 13 amino acids. With a J-beta primer mix and a sample-barcoded 5' primer, a second PCR ran about 6 to 11 cycles. TCRdb reprocessed the 5' RACE reads via MiXCR and lists one record per CDR3 protein. The sample lists roughly 1.5 million distinct CDR3 sequences; less than 45% were seen once. Sequenced material: blood. This clonotype was obtained from a woman between 18 and 30 years old in good health. The chain links TRBV18 to TRBJ1-1; no clear D gene. The CDR3 loop is CASSPEGHTEAFF. Here the CDR3 DNA reads TGTGCCAGCTCACCAGAGGGTCACACTGAAGCTTTCTTT.